Listed below are T cell receptor beta chains from one sample, sequenced in a study of glioma-infiltrating T cells. TCRdb re-analysed the multiplex PCR reads in MiXCR, keeping a single row per CDR3 protein. Found here are more than 20,000 distinct CDR3 sequences, around 24% of them singletons; the top ten hold over 10%. The sample taken for sequencing was glioma tissue, nonneoplastic brain tissue, or PBMCs (not recorded which). These receptors originate from a human donor with low-grade glioma or glioblastoma, undergoing nonglioma brain surgery, or in good health (not recorded which). The CDR3 runs from the conserved cysteine through the conserved F or W. Each record gives: V gene, CDR3 length, D gene, clone size, J gene, CDR3 DNA, CDR3 protein. D genes are given only for firm matches. Where a row states a size, it is once, few, many or the class of an expanded clone; other rows omit it.

TRBV18,15,.,once,TRBJ2-5,TGTGCCAGCTCACCGCTCGCAGGGACCCAAGAGACCCAGTACTTC,CASSPLAGTQETQYF
TRBV12-3/TRBV12-4,15,.,.,TRBJ2-2,TGTGCCAGCAGTTTTTACCAGGGCGACACCGGGGAGCTGTTTTTT,CASSFYQGDTGELFF
TRBV7-8,13,.,many,TRBJ1-1,TGTGCCAGCGCGGACTATTCGAACACTGAAGCTTTCTTT,CASADYSNTEAFF
TRBV2,12,.,many,TRBJ1-5,TGTGCCAGCAGTGAAAGCAATCAGCCCCAGCATTTT,CASSESNQPQHF
TRBV4-2,16,.,.,TRBJ1-2,TGTGCCAGCAGCCAAGACCCTCGGGCTCGACAGAGTGGCTACACCTTC,CASSQDPRARQSGYTF
TRBV4-3,16,TRBD1,.,TRBJ2-1,TGCGCCAGCAGCCAAGTGGGGACAGGAATCCCCGATGAGCAGTTCTTC,CASSQVGTGIPDEQFF
TRBV30,13,.,.,TRBJ2-5,TGTGCCTGGGCGAGCGGGCTAAAAGAGACCCAGTACTTC,CAWASGLKETQYF
TRBV19,15,.,few,TRBJ1-6,TGTGCCAGTAGAGGACATGGGGGAGTGAATTCACCCCTCCACTTT,CASRGHGGVNSPLHF
TRBV6-6,14,.,many,TRBJ2-1,TGTGCCAGCAGTTACTCTAGGACGGGAAATGAGCAGTTCTTC,CASSYSRTGNEQFF
TRBV7-2,17,TRBD2,many,TRBJ2-1,TGTGCCAGCAGCTTCCCCGGACTAGCGGGGGGTAACAATGAGCAGTTCTTC,CASSFPGLAGGNNEQFF
TRBV27,15,TRBD1,many,TRBJ1-4,TGTGCCAGCAGCTCACAGGGGGCGGATAATGAAAAACTGTTTTTT,CASSSQGADNEKLFF
TRBV10-3,14,TRBD1,many,TRBJ1-5,TGTGCCACCGGGACAGGTCGAAGCAATCAGCCCCAGCATTTT,CATGTGRSNQPQHF
TRBV27,16,TRBD2,many,TRBJ2-1,TGTGCCAGCAGTTTACTCTCTAGCGGGGGAAACAATGAGCAGTTCTTC,CASSLLSSGGNNEQFF
TRBV3-1,13,.,.,TRBJ1-2,TGTGCCAGCAGCCAACCTAGGGGGGACGGCTACACCTTC,CASSQPRGDGYTF
TRBV6-1,15,.,many,TRBJ2-2,TGTGCCAGCAGGAGACAGTTCGCGAACACCGGGGAGCTGTTTTTT,CASRRQFANTGELFF
TRBV7-2,16,TRBD2,many,TRBJ2-5,TGTGCCAGCAGCCCGACTAGCGGGGGGGCCGGTGAGACCCAGTACTTC,CASSPTSGGAGETQYF
TRBV12-3/TRBV12-4,14,.,many,TRBJ1-5,TGTGCCAGCAGCCAAGGGGTGGGAAATCAGCCCCAGCATTTT,CASSQGVGNQPQHF
TRBV7-2,14,.,many,TRBJ2-1,TGTGCCAGCTCTTTCTTGCAGAGAAACAATGAGCAGTTCTTC,CASSFLQRNNEQFF
TRBV6-1,14,.,medium-sized,TRBJ2-5,TGTGCCAGCAGTCCGGACTGGAGCAAAGAGACCCAGTACTTC,CASSPDWSKETQYF
TRBV29-1,13,.,.,TRBJ1-1,TGCAGCGTTCGCATCAGGGTAGAAACTGCAGCTTTCTTT,CSVRIRVETAAFF
TRBV28,14,.,many,TRBJ2-7,TGTGCCAGCAGTGTCTCAGGGCCTCCCTACGAGCAGTACTTC,CASSVSGPPYEQYF
TRBV12-3/TRBV12-4,12,.,.,TRBJ1-1,TGTGCCAGCAGTTACAGGAACACTGAAGCTTCCTTT,CASSYRNTEASF
TRBV27,16,TRBD1,many,TRBJ1-2,TGTGCCAGCAGCGCAGGGGGCCTTGGTACTAACTATGGCTACACCTTC,CASSAGGLGTNYGYTF
TRBV28,14,.,few,TRBJ2-7,TGTGCCAGCAGTTTGGACTTCCTCCCGGGGGAGCAGTACTTC,CASSLDFLPGEQYF
TRBV2,17,.,.,TRBJ1-2,TGTGCCAGCAGAACCCCGGCGTTCGGGGGGGGGAAGAATGGCTACACCTTC,CASRTPAFGGGKNGYTF
TRBV7-2,16,TRBD2,few,TRBJ2-5,TGTGCCAGCAGCTTAGCGTCGGCTAGCGGACAAGAGACCCAGTACTTC,CASSLASASGQETQYF
TRBV20-1,13,.,many,TRBJ1-3,TGCAGTGCTAGAGAGGGCTCTGGAAACACCATATATTTT,CSAREGSGNTIYF
TRBV29-1,11,.,few,TRBJ2-7,TGCAGCGTTGCCACCCCCTACGAGCAGTACTTC,CSVATPYEQYF
TRBV7-2,15,TRBD2,.,TRBJ2-5,TGTGCCAGCAGCTCTAGCGGGGGGGCCTTGGAGACCCAGTACTTC,CASSSSGGALETQYF
TRBV7-9,15,.,few,TRBJ1-3,TGTGCCAGCAGTCCTCTAACGAGCTCTGGAAACACCATATATTTT,CASSPLTSSGNTIYF
TRBV28,16,.,few,TRBJ1-3,TGTGCCAGCAGTTCTGACGGAACCCTCTCTGGAAACACCATATATTTT,CASSSDGTLSGNTIYF
TRBV7-2,14,.,many,TRBJ2-5,TGTGCCAGCAGCTTTCAGGGGATAGCTGAGACCCAGTACTTC,CASSFQGIAETQYF
TRBV27,15,.,many,TRBJ2-3,TGTGCCAGCAGTTTCATAGACAGAAGCACAGATACGCAGTATTTT,CASSFIDRSTDTQYF
TRBV27,14,.,many,TRBJ2-4,TGTGCCAGCAGAGATACAGGGAGAAAAAACATTCAGTACTTC,CASRDTGRKNIQYF
TRBV6-1,14,TRBD1,many,TRBJ1-2,TGTGCCAGCAGCACTTCCGGGACAGTCGGCGGCTACACCTTC,CASSTSGTVGGYTF
TRBV4-3,17,TRBD2,few,TRBJ2-1,TGCGCCAGCAGCCAAGATAGGTGGGGACTAGACTACAATGAGCAGTTCTTC,CASSQDRWGLDYNEQFF
TRBV27,13,.,medium-sized,TRBJ1-1,TGTGCCAGCAGTTTATCCCCAGGGACTGAAGCTTTCTTT,CASSLSPGTEAFF